The clone carrying this T cell receptor (beta chain) was counted a single time. This record belongs to a study of blood T cell repertoires in COVID-19. Study-level information: Samples taken during acute and convalescent COVID-19 were collected in the United States, Italy and Spain. PBMCs, B-cell-depleted T cells, or T cells were the source of the cDNA or gDNA that made up the material.

In the authors' workflow: Quantification of nucleated cells was approximated via reference gene primer amplification. Using immunoSEQ multiplex PCR, the repertoire was profiled, and TCRdb retains in-frame clones only, with some absent. The V and J calls and clone size are taken from that table; D and trimming were inferred from the DNA. The data show 160,000 or so clones, 80% to 90% seen once. CDR3 length: 18 residues. From germline, CDR1 is GTSNPN and CDR2 SVGIG (reference sequence). V shed 2 bases, J shed 2 bases, and the junction held 14 bases outside the gene matches. This TCR came from a woman between 65 and 79 years old with acute or convalescent COVID-19. The V gene is TRBV30, the J gene TRBJ1-5; TRBD1 aligns across 8 bases. The material sequenced was peripheral blood. The CDR3 DNA follows: TGTGCCTGGAGTCAACGGGGGACAGGAATTGGGGGCAATCAGCCCCAGCATTTT. This codes for CAWSQRGTGIGGNQPQHF.